The TCR beta chain described here comes from a study of blood T cell repertoires in COVID-19. Participants, about 18 to 90 years old, spanned fewer than 30 US areas. Clinical histories supplied by participants themselves formed the basis of cohort assignment. Cohort 3 recovered donors had two negative PCRs, clearance, or symptom resolution. Per the original methods: Estimation of nucleated cell counts was performed using reference gene primer amplification. Clones were sequenced by immunoSEQ multiplex PCR, and TCRdb holds only the in-frame ones, with some missing. The DNA was the basis for D and trimming; V, J and clone size are from that table. Altogether about 270,000 clones are present, 85% to 90% being singletons, with the ten largest covering approximately 2.5%. The CDR3 spans 16 residues. V shed 5 bases and J 5 bases; nucleotides not matched to a gene: 11. Germline-derived CDR1 and CDR2 are ENHRY and SYGVKD.

The specimen was PBMCs or T cells enriched from blood (not recorded which). J is TRBJ2-3 and V is TRBV10-3, with 9 nucleotides matching TRBD1. The source is a woman between 18 and 29 years old who had recovered from COVID-19. The CDR3 sequence is CAISLAGTGLEDTQYF. The CDR3 coding sequence is TGTGCCATCAGTCTTGCCGGGACAGGGCTTGAAGATACGCAGTATTTT.